This T cell receptor beta chain was captured by sequencing in a study of a mutant IDH1 vaccine in newly diagnosed glioma. Study in general: There were about 60% males and about 38% females among treated patients, whose mean age was about 40 years. Standard pretreatment was either radiotherapy, temozolomide, or, for most, radiochemotherapy with temozolomide.

Time point given: week 11, during vaccination. With topical imiquimod, each dose of the vaccine consisted of 300 ug of mutant IDH1 20-mer peptide. Germline V gene data show CDR1 as MNHEY and CDR2 as SMNVEV (reference sequence). This CDR3 region has 19 residues. With V trimmed by 3 bases and J by 4 bases, 15 bases remained unmatched. Concerning this clone: Antigen unknown.

The protocol was immunoSEQ multiplex PCR, while the TCRdb copy is restricted to in-frame clones and leaves out a portion. The table includes some 120,000 clones, around 80% detected once. This TCR derives from a man between 40 and 49 years old with glioma. The input for sequencing was PBMCs, taken from a glioma patient whose treatment included an IDH1 peptide vaccine. The chain uses TRBV27 and TRBJ2-2; 9 nucleotides align to TRBD1. The DNA of the CDR3 is TGTGCCAGCAGTTTCCCGATTCTCGGGACAGGGCCCTCCACCGGGGAGCTGTTTTTT. Encoded protein: CASSFPILGTGPSTGELFF.